Given below is one TCR beta chain in context. The antigen it binds to is not known. One junction end does not reproduce the germline sequence, and a read error may be involved. The data were taken from a study of Graves' ophthalmopathy and Graves' hyperthyroidism (dated by TCRdb to 2016 to 2019). Looking at the study overall: Peripheral blood was collected before any treatment was given, at the time of initial diagnosis. For independent validation, a separate cohort was made up of around 18 hyperthyroidism patients plus 17 patients who later progressed from hyperthyroidism to ophthalmopathy. To explore V-J signatures that distinguish ophthalmopathy from hyperthyroidism, a discovery set of about a hundred patients was enrolled, made up of 43 with ophthalmopathy and 57 with stable hyperthyroidism. To tell Graves' ophthalmopathy apart from Graves' hyperthyroidism, and to predict which patients would progress to ophthalmopathy, the study relied on TCR beta repertoire signatures. In total, approximately 140 blood samples were TCR-sequenced: under 45 ophthalmopathy, some 80 hyperthyroidism and roughly 17 hyperthyroidism-to-ophthalmopathy patients. In roughly 6 hyperthyroidism patients, the T-cell repertoires found in thyroid tissue were compared with those found in blood. Following sampling, methimazole starting at 30 mg daily was administered to hyperthyroidism patients, and high-dose intravenous methylprednisolone was administered to ophthalmopathy patients. Results and caveats for the whole study, not just this receptor: Sample size was not statistically predetermined, and group allocation was not concealed from the investigators. In validation, the model predicted ophthalmopathy progression with 70.59% sensitivity and 72.22% specificity; 12 predicted patients were CT-confirmed with GO in a median of about 6.2 months. Most expanded thyroid clonotypes with a frequency above 0.001 also appeared in blood, which suggests that blood repertoires may reflect the immune response in the thyroid. In cross-validation, the 13-signature model distinguished ophthalmopathy from stable hyperthyroidism with less than 90% sensitivity and over 81% specificity, while in the test set the corresponding values were around 79% and 71%.

A patient counted as having stable hyperthyroidism if there was no progression to ophthalmopathy within 18 months of follow-up. Hyperthyroidism patients were newly diagnosed, were aged 18 to 65 years, and had a disease duration under 2 months. Patients with other autoimmune diseases, uncontrolled infections, pregnancy or lactation were excluded from the study. Clinical symptoms, serum thyroxine, TRAb, thyroid ultrasound and orbital computed tomography were used for diagnosis. PBMCs were isolated from more than 8 ml of fresh peripheral blood by Ficoll-Paque density gradient centrifugation. Trizol reagent was used to extract the total RNA, and its quality was then checked on an Agilent 2100 Bioanalyzer. The CDR3 spans 8 residues, from the cysteine through the phenylalanine. Only CDR3 DNA is held: 24 bases, read in frame from base 1. The germline V gene (reference sequence) yields SEHNR for CDR1 and FQNEAQ for CDR2.

TCR beta CDR3 regions were amplified from RNA transcripts for repertoire sequencing. The first round of RT-PCR was done with HTBI primers and the Qiagen OneStep RT-PCR kit, and was followed by a second round of multiplex PCR, then size selection and purification. Libraries were sequenced on an Illumina HiSeq2000 using paired-end 100 bp reads. In the paper's pipeline: SOAPnuke was used to process the reads, throwing out any read that had adapters, had uncalled bases, had a mean Phred below 15, or lacked an exact constant-primer or identifier match. COPE v1.2.5 was used to merge high-quality paired reads. Each unique nucleotide sequence was defined as a clonotype, and clonotypes were aligned to IMGT TRB V, D and J references with MiTCR v1.1. Only V-J combinations with frequency above 0.0001 were analysed, covering approximately 99% of repertoires. For each V-J combination, a TCR clonal expansion and chaos score was defined as the ratio of F50 clonal expansion to chaos observed in the TCRdist matrix. Features were reduced by Welch's t-statistics and random forest to around 13 V-J combinations, which fed a naive Bayes classifier. Thyroid-blood repertoire similarity was quantified with the Morisita-Horn index. In TCRdb, the public reads were trimmed at Q25 with fastp and aligned with MiXCR, with productive beta chains retained. When rows share a CDR3 protein, they turn into one entry using the most common DNA and genes. TCRdb's processing, not the study's, gives the V and J calls here. Present in this sample are roughly 400,000 distinct CDR3 sequences, about 17% of which were seen just once. Of the sample, about 2.4% falls within the top ten clones.

Sequencing was performed on peripheral blood. This clonotype was sampled from an adult woman with stable Graves' hyperthyroidism. The V gene is TRBV7-9 and the J gene is TRBJ2-7; the D segment cannot be called with confidence. The bases read TGTGCCAGCAGCTTAGTCGAGTTC. It is translated as CASSLVEF. Full variable domain (CDR3 extended with the reference TRBV7-9 and TRBJ2-7 proteins): DTGVSQNPRHKITKRGQNVTFRCDPISEHNRLYWYRQTLGQGPEFLTYFQNEAQLEKSRLLSDRFSAERPKGSFSTLEIQRTEQGDSAMYLCASSLVEFGPGTRLTVT.